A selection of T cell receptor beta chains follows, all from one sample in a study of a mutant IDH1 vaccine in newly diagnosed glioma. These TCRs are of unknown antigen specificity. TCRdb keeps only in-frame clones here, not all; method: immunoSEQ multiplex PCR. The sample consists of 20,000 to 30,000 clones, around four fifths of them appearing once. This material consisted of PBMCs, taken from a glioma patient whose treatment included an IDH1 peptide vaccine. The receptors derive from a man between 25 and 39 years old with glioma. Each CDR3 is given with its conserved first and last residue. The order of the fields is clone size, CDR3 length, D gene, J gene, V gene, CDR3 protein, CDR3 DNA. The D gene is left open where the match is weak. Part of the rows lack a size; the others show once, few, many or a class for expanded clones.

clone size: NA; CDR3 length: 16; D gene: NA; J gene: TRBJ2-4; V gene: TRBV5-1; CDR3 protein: CASSPLEGGAKNIQYF; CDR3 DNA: TGCGCCAGCAGCCCCTTGGAGGGTGGGGCCAAAAACATTCAGTACTTC
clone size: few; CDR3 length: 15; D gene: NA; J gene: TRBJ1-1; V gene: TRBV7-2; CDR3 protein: CASSLGRRMNTEAFF; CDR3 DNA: TGTGCCAGCAGCTTAGGTCGACGGATGAACACTGAAGCTTTCTTT
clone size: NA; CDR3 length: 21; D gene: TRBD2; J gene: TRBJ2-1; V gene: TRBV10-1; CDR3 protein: CASIFLWVVGLAGSSYNEQFF; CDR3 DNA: TGCGCCAGCATCTTCCTCTGGGTAGTCGGACTAGCGGGTAGCTCCTACAATGAGCAGTTCTTC
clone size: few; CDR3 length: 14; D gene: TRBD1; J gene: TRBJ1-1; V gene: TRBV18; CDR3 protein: CASSDRGMNTEAFF; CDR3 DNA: TGTGCCAGCTCTGACAGGGGGATGAACACTGAAGCTTTCTTT
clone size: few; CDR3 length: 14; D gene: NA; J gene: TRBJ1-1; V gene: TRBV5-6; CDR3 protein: CASSLASANTEAFF; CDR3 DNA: TGTGCCAGCAGCTTGGCTTCGGCGAACACTGAAGCTTTCTTT
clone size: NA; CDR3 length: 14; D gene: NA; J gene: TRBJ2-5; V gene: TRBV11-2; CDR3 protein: CASRSRQNQETQYF; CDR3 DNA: TGTGCCAGCAGATCCCGACAGAACCAAGAGACCCAGTACTTC
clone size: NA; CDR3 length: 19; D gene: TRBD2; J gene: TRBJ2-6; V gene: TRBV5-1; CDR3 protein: CASSLVGSGLSSGANVLTF; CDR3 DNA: TGCGCCAGCAGCTTGGTTGGTAGCGGGTTAAGCTCTGGGGCCAACGTCCTGACTTTC
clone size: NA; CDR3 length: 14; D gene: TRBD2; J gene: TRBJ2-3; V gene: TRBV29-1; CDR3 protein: CSAMSRAGGRTQYF; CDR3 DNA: TGCAGCGCGATGAGTAGGGCGGGGGGGAGAACGCAGTATTTT
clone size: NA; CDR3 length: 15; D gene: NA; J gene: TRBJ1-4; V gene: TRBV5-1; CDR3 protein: CASSKDSATNEKLFF; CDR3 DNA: TGCGCCAGCAGCAAGGACAGTGCAACTAATGAAAAACTGTTTTTT
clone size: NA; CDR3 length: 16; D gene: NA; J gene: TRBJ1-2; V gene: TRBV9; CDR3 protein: CASSVNRDGTNYGYTF; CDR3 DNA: TGTGCCAGCAGCGTAAATCGGGACGGGACTAACTATGGCTACACCTTC
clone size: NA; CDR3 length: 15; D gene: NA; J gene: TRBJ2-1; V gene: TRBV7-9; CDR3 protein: CASSLEAVNGNEQFF; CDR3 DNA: TGTGCCAGCAGCTTAGAGGCAGTCAATGGTAATGAGCAGTTCTTC
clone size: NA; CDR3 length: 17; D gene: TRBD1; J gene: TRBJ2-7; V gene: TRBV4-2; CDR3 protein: CASSQDLGTGRTYEQYF; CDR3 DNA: TGTGCCAGCAGCCAAGATCTTGGGACAGGGCGAACCTACGAGCAGTACTTC
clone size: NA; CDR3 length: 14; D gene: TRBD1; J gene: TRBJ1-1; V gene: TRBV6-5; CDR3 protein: CASSARGRYTEAFF; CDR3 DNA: TGTGCCAGCAGTGCCAGGGGGCGGTACACTGAAGCTTTCTTT
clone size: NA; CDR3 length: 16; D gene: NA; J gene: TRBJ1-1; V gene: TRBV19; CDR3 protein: CASSPGSYGGRREAFF; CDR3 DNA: TGTGCCAGTAGTCCCGGTTCTTACGGGGGAAGGCGTGAAGCTTTCTTT
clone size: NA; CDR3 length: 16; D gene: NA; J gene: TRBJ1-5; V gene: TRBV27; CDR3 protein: CASSARAGMGNQPQHF; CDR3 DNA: TGTGCCAGCAGCGCCCGCGCAGGGATGGGCAATCAGCCCCAGCATTTT
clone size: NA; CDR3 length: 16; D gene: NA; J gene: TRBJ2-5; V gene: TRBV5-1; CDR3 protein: CASSLVGTQYQETQYF; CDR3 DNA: TGCGCCAGCAGCTTGGTTGGGACACAGTACCAAGAGACCCAGTACTTC
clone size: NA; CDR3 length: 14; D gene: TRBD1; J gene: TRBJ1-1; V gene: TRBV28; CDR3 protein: CASRGQGYSTEAFF; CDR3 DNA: TGTGCCAGCAGGGGACAGGGGTACAGCACTGAAGCTTTCTTT